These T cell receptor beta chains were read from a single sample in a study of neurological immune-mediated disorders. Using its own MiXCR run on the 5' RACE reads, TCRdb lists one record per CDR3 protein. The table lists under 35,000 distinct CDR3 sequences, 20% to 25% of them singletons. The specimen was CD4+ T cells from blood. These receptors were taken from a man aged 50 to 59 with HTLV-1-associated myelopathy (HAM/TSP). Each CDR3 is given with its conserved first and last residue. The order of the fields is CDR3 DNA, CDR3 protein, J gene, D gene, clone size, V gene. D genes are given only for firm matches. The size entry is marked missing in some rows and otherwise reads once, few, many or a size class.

DNA: TGTGCCAGCAGTTCATTAGGGGGATCTAGCACAGATACGCAGTATTTT; CDR3: CASSSLGGSSTDTQYF; J: TRBJ2-3; D: -; size: many; V: TRBV12-3/TRBV12-4
DNA: TGTGCCAGCAGAAAGGGTGGGAGACGGTACAATGAGCAGTTCTTC; CDR3: CASRKGGRRYNEQFF; J: TRBJ2-1; D: -; size: many; V: TRBV6-5
DNA: TGTGCCAGCAGCCGCACCGGGACAGCTACGGGAGAGCAGTACTTC; CDR3: CASSRTGTATGEQYF; J: TRBJ2-7; D: TRBD1; size: many; V: TRBV14
DNA: TGTGCCAGCAGCCTGAGGGGAAGTAACACTGAAGCTTTCTTT; CDR3: CASSLRGSNTEAFF; J: TRBJ1-1; D: -; size: -; V: TRBV3-1
DNA: TGTGCCAGCAAAAGATACGGGGGACAGGAAGGGTATAGCAATCAGCCCCAGCATTTT; CDR3: CASKRYGGQEGYSNQPQHF; J: TRBJ1-5; D: TRBD1; size: -; V: TRBV7-8
DNA: TGCAGTGCTAGAGGACTAGCGGGAGGCGGTGAGCAGTTCTTC; CDR3: CSARGLAGGGEQFF; J: TRBJ2-1; D: TRBD2; size: many; V: TRBV20-1
DNA: TGTGCCACCCGGGAGCGGGTAGGGGTAAGGGAGACCCAGTACTTC; CDR3: CATRERVGVRETQYF; J: TRBJ2-5; D: -; size: many; V: TRBV2
DNA: TGCGCCAGCAGCTACCGGGGGTCGGACACCGGGGAGCTGTTTTTT; CDR3: CASSYRGSDTGELFF; J: TRBJ2-2; D: -; size: many; V: TRBV5-1
DNA: TGTGCCAGCAGCTCCACTAGCGGGGGGGCCACCGGGGAGCTGTTTTTT; CDR3: CASSSTSGGATGELFF; J: TRBJ2-2; D: TRBD2; size: many; V: TRBV9
DNA: TGTGCCAGCAGTTTAAGGGGGCTGGGGACTGAAGCTTTCTTT; CDR3: CASSLRGLGTEAFF; J: TRBJ1-1; D: TRBD1; size: -; V: TRBV12-3/TRBV12-4
DNA: TGCAGTGCTAGCTGGGGGACAGGGGGCTCCTACGAGCAGTACTTC; CDR3: CSASWGTGGSYEQYF; J: TRBJ2-7; D: TRBD1; size: many; V: TRBV20-1
DNA: TGCAGTGCCGGACTCCAGTCGAACGGCTACACCTTC; CDR3: CSAGLQSNGYTF; J: TRBJ1-2; D: -; size: many; V: TRBV20-1
DNA: TGCGCCAGCAGCGCGGGACTAGCGGGTGAGAATGAGCAGTTCTTC; CDR3: CASSAGLAGENEQFF; J: TRBJ2-1; D: TRBD2; size: many; V: TRBV5-1
DNA: TGTGCCAGTAGCCGTCCCCCCACCGGGGAGCTGTTTTTT; CDR3: CASSRPPTGELFF; J: TRBJ2-2; D: -; size: many; V: TRBV19
DNA: TGCGCCAGCGGACTAGCGGGGGGAGATACGCAGTATTTT; CDR3: CASGLAGGDTQYF; J: TRBJ2-3; D: TRBD2; size: many; V: TRBV5-1
DNA: TGCAGTGCTCCCCGAAGGGACAGGGGGCAGGACGAGCAGTACTTC; CDR3: CSAPRRDRGQDEQYF; J: TRBJ2-7; D: TRBD1; size: many; V: TRBV20-1
DNA: TGTGCCAGCGGACGGCAGGGTCTTGACACTGAAGCTTTCTTT; CDR3: CASGRQGLDTEAFF; J: TRBJ1-1; D: -; size: few; V: TRBV28
DNA: TGTGCCAGCAGTGACAGTAACTATGGCTACACCTTC; CDR3: CASSDSNYGYTF; J: TRBJ1-2; D: -; size: many; V: TRBV25-1
DNA: TGTGCCAGCAGCCAAAAAGGGACAGGTTACTACAATGAGCAGTTCTTC; CDR3: CASSQKGTGYYNEQFF; J: TRBJ2-1; D: TRBD1; size: -; V: TRBV3-1
DNA: TGTGCCAGCAGCCAACGGGGGACGGAGACCCAGTACTTC; CDR3: CASSQRGTETQYF; J: TRBJ2-5; D: -; size: many; V: TRBV3-1
DNA: TGCGCCAGCAGCCCAACGGCGATCAAGGCTGAAGCTTTCTTT; CDR3: CASSPTAIKAEAFF; J: TRBJ1-1; D: -; size: many; V: TRBV5-1
DNA: TGTGCCAGCAGCAAAACAGGGAGGAATAATTCACCCCTCCACTTT; CDR3: CASSKTGRNNSPLHF; J: TRBJ1-6; D: -; size: many; V: TRBV5-6
DNA: TGTGCCAGCAGTGAATCCGGGTTCGAGCAGTACTTC; CDR3: CASSESGFEQYF; J: TRBJ2-7; D: -; size: many; V: TRBV6-1
DNA: TGTGCCAGCAGTGCGGGGATATATGCCGTCTCCTACAATGAGCAGTTCTTC; CDR3: CASSAGIYAVSYNEQFF; J: TRBJ2-1; D: -; size: -; V: TRBV6-1